A single sample is the source of the 16 T cell receptor beta chains below, sequenced in a study of T cells in Graves' hyperthyroidism and ophthalmopathy. What was amplified from RNA transcripts were TCR beta CDR3 regions. A set of HTBI primers served as the primers for a first-round RT-PCR of the TCR CDR3. TCRdb redid the calling of the multiplex PCR reads with MiXCR, one entry per CDR3 protein. This table holds about 760,000 distinct CDR3 sequences, under 45% found once. The sample taken for sequencing was blood. These receptors originate from a woman between 40 and 50 years old with Graves' hyperthyroidism.

There are many counts of this clonotype. This rearrangement joins TRBV7-2 to TRBJ1-4; possible D gene TRBD1, 5 bases. There are 15 residues in the CDR3. V lost 3 bases to trimming and J lost 8 bases, with 16 bases between them. The germline V gene has CDR1 SGHTA and CDR2 FQGNSA. For the CDR3, the DNA is TGTGCCAGCAGCTTCTCGGGGGGTACACGCGAAAAACTGTTTTTT. It specifies CASSFSGGTREKLFF.

At least ten counts were recorded for this clonotype. V gene TRBV19 combines with J gene TRBJ1-2; D gene uncertain. V lost 5 bases, J lost 4 bases, and 20 bases lay in between. Germline V gene lookup returns CDR1 LNHDA and CDR2 SQIVND (reference sequence). The CDR3 loop spans 16 amino acids. Written as DNA, the CDR3 is TGTGCCAGTAGTCCTTTAGGCGGGCTGGAGGGCTATGGCTACACCTTC. This translates into CASSPLGGLEGYGYTF.

The rearrangement links TRBV13 to TRBJ2-7, with 10 bases lining up with TRBD1. The CDR3 runs to 14 residues. Germline V gene lookup returns CDR1 PRHDT and CDR2 FYEKMQ (reference sequence). With 5 bases clipped from V and 7 bases from J, the junction kept 8 bases outside the gene matches. The CDR3 region is CASSGTGAFMEQYF. CDR3 in DNA: TGTGCCAGCAGCGGGACAGGGGCCTTTATGGAGCAGTACTTC.

This clonotype was seen at least ten times. The CDR3 sequence: CASSYKGPQYF. The CDR3 coding sequence is TGTGCCAGCAGTTACAAGGGACCCCAGTACTTC. The chain couples TRBV6-2 or TRBV6-3 to TRBJ2-5; the D gene could be TRBD1 or TRBD2 (5 bases each). V was clipped by 2 bases and J by 9 bases, with 7 bases between them. This CDR3 spans 11 amino acids. Germline lookup yields CDR1 MNHEY and CDR2 SVGEGT.

This clonotype was recorded many times. This chain links TRBV7-9 with TRBJ2-5; D may be TRBD1 or TRBD2 (6 bases each). Trimming took off 8 bases at V and 2 bases at J, with 15 bases between the two ends. This CDR3 spans 14 amino acids. CDR1 is SEHNR and CDR2 is FQNEAQ in the germline V gene (reference sequence). The CDR3 nucleotides are TGTGCCAGCCCTAGGGGGGCAATGCAAGAGACCCAGTACTTC. It yields the protein CASPRGAMQETQYF.

The chain employs TRBV19 and TRBJ1-1; 7 nucleotides agree with TRBD1. The length of the CDR3 is 15 residues. The V gene end was trimmed by 5 bases and the J gene end by 5 bases; junction bases not matched to a gene: 11. Germline V gene sequence: CDR1 LNHDA, CDR2 SQIVND (reference sequence). The CDR3 DNA reads TGTGCCAGTAGTGCCCAAACAGGGGTATGGACTGAAGCTTTCTTT. Protein: CASSAQTGVWTEAFF.

The rearrangement uses TRBV29-1 and TRBJ1-2; 8 bases agree with TRBD1. Germline CDR1 and CDR2: SQVTM and ANQGSEA. Trimming cost V 3 bases and J 3 bases; bases outside gene matches: 12. CDR3 size: 16 residues. The CDR3 region is CSVEARGRGFDYGYTF. CDR3 coding DNA: TGCAGCGTTGAGGCCAGGGGGCGAGGTTTCGACTATGGCTACACCTTC.

The chain has TRBV28 and TRBJ2-7; possible D gene TRBD2, 6 bases. The CDR3 sequence is 13 residues long. Germline V gene data show CDR1 as MDHEN and CDR2 as SYDVKM. V gave up 5 bases and J gave up 7 bases, with 15 bases separating them. The CDR3 region is CASSTIREFEQYF. DNA for the CDR3: TGTGCCAGCAGTACGATCCGGGAGTTTGAGCAGTACTTC. The variable domain in full, completed from reference TRBV28 and TRBJ2-7, reads DVKVTQSSRYLVKRTGEKVFLECVQDMDHENMFWYRQDPGLGLRLIYFSYDVKMKEKGDIPEGYSVSREKKERFSLILESASTNQTSMYLCASSTIREFEQYFGPGTRLTVT.

Ten or more counts support this clonotype. CDR3: CASSFTGGSNQPQHF. CDR3 nucleotides: TGTGCCAGCAGCTTTACCGGTGGGAGCAATCAGCCCCAGCATTTT. The V call is TRBV7-2, the J call TRBJ1-5; D call uncertain. This CDR3 has 15 residues. With 3 bases removed from V and 1 base from J, the gap between germline ends came to 10 bases. Germline CDR1 reads SGHTA; CDR2 reads FQGNSA.

A few counts support this clonotype. The chain links TRBV5-6 to TRBJ1-1, with D maybe TRBD1 (6 bases). V shed 4 bases and J shed 1 base, with 11 bases lying between them. Germline V lookup: CDR1 SGHDT, CDR2 YYEEEE. The CDR3 spans 14 residues. CDR3 in amino acids: CASSRGGWNTEAFF. The CDR3 DNA reads as TGTGCCAGCAGCCGAGGGGGATGGAACACTGAAGCTTTCTTT.

This clonotype showed up many times. The genes are TRBV4-3 and TRBJ2-5; D might be TRBD2 (6 bases). CDR1 is LGHNA, CDR2 YSLEER, per germline. The length of the CDR3 is 15 residues. Trimming shortened V by 1 base and J by 2 bases, and 11 bases separated the two germline ends. The CDR3: CASSQARAGQETQYF. The DNA of the CDR3 is TGCGCCAGCAGCCAAGCCAGGGCGGGGCAAGAGACCCAGTACTTC.

The table lists this clonotype with a few counts. The rearrangement links TRBV4-1 to TRBJ1-2, with 8 nucleotides matching TRBD1. Germline trimming cut 4 bases from V and 5 bases from J; bases unmatched to any gene: 9. This CDR3 contains 15 residues. CDR1 is MGHRA, CDR2 YSYEKL, per germline. The CDR3 DNA is TGCGCCAGCAGCCGCGGACAGGGTCCCGGTTATGGCTACACCTTC. Amino acid sequence: CASSRGQGPGYGYTF.

This clonotype was seen a few times. This chain joins TRBV19 and TRBJ2-7; D perhaps matches TRBD2 (5 bases). V was cut by 3 bases and J by 3 bases, with 15 bases left in between. This CDR3 contains 15 residues. CDR1 is LNHDA and CDR2 is SQIVND in the germline V gene (reference sequence). The DNA for the CDR3 is TGTGCCAGTAGTATTGCGGCGGGTGAAATCTACGAGCAGTACTTC. It yields the protein CASSIAAGEIYEQYF.

The V gene is TRBV7-6, the J gene TRBJ2-7; no clear D. This CDR3 comprises 14 residues. With 5 bases removed from V and 0 bases from J, the gap between germline ends came to 11 bases. Germline CDR1 is SGHVS and CDR2 is FNYEAQ. CDR3 loop: CASSPAPVSYEQYF. CDR3 sequence (DNA): TGTGCCAGCAGCCCGGCTCCGGTCTCCTACGAGCAGTACTTC. Variable domain in full (rest from reference TRBV7-6 and TRBJ2-7): GAGVSQSPRYKVTKRGQDVALRCDPISGHVSLYWYRQALGQGPEFLTYFNYEAQQDKSGLPNDRFSAERPEGSISTLTIQRTEQRDSAMYRCASSPAPVSYEQYFGPGTRLTVT.

This clonotype was counted only a few times. V gene TRBV7-8 combines with J gene TRBJ2-7; TRBD2 aligns across 8 bases. The CDR3 spans 15 residues. Germline CDR1 SGHVS, CDR2 FQNEAQ. Trimming at V came to 6 bases and at J to 3 bases, leaving 10 bases not matched to a gene. DNA for the CDR3: TGTGCCAGCAGTCCCCCCAGCGGGAGTAACTACGAGCAGTACTTC. Amino acids: CASSPPSGSNYEQYF.

This clonotype appeared many times. The junction departs from germline at one end; a sequencing error may be responsible. V is TRBV20-1 and J is TRBJ1-3, with D unresolved. This CDR3 has 12 amino acids. From germline, CDR1 is DFQATT and CDR2 SNEGSKA (reference sequence). CDR3 nucleotide sequence: TGCAGTGCTCCCCGGACGGGAAACACCATATATTTC. It yields the protein CSAPRTGNTIYF.